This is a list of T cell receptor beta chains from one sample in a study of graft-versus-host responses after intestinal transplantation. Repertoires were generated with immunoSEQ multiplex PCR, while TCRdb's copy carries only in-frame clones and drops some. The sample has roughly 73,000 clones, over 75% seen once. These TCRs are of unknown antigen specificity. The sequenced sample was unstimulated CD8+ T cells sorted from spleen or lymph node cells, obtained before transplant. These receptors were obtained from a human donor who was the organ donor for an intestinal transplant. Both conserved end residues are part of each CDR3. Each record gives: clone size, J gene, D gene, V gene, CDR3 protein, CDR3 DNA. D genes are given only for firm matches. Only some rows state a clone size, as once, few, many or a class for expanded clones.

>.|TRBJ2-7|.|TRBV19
CASSMTKYAYEQYF
TGTGCCAGTAGTATGACTAAATATGCCTACGAGCAGTACTTC
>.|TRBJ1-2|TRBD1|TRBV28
CASTIQGAGFLVGYTF
TGTGCCAGCACCATCCAGGGGGCCGGCTTCTTGGTCGGCTACACCTTC
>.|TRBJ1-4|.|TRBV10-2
CASSDGTAATNEKLFF
TGCGCCAGCAGTGACGGGACCGCCGCAACTAATGAAAAACTGTTTTTT
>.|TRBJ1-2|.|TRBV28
CATPADWVGYGYTF
TGTGCCACCCCAGCCGACTGGGTAGGATATGGCTACACCTTC
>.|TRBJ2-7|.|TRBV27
CASSPRGTLYEQYF
TGTGCCAGCAGCCCCAGGGGGACTCTCTACGAGCAGTACTTC
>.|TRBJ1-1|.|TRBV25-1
CASSLGGGTEAFF
TGTGCCAGCAGTTTAGGTGGAGGTACTGAAGCTTTCTTT
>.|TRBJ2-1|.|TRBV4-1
CASSQVGGNEQFF
TGCGCCAGCAGCCAAGTAGGGGGCAATGAGCAGTTCTTC
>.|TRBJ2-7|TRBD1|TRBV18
CASSSVGTGYEQYF
TGTGCCAGCTCATCTGTCGGGACAGGCTACGAGCAGTACTTC
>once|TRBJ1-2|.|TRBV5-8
CASSLGRASYGYTF
TGTGCCAGCAGCTTGGGCAGGGCGAGCTATGGCTACACCTTC
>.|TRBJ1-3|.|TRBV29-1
CSSPLTANTIYF
TGCAGCTCCCCTTTGACGGCAAACACCATATATTTT
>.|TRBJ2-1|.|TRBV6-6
CASSLGLVQEEQFF
TGTGCCAGCAGCCTTGGGCTAGTGCAGGAAGAGCAGTTCTTC
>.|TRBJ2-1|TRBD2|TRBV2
CASLVISTSGGTNEQFF
TGTGCCAGCCTAGTGATATCAACTAGCGGGGGGACTAATGAGCAGTTCTTC